The 28 T cell receptor beta chains in this list originate from one sample, sequenced in a study of T cell repertoires in cytomegalovirus infection. One entry per CDR3 protein results from TCRdb running MiXCR on the reads. The table lists 250,000 or so distinct CDR3 sequences, 12% of them singletons. Sequenced sample: PBMCs. The source of these receptors is a human donor in good health (CMV status not recorded). Some clones in this sample may be carry-over from other donors' samples.

The rearrangement links TRBV3-1 to TRBJ2-7; no firm D call. Trimming stripped 0 bases from V and 3 bases from J, with 6 bases between. Germline-derived CDR1 and CDR2 are LGHDT and YNNKEL (reference sequence). There are 13 residues in the CDR3. For the CDR3, the DNA is TGTGCCAGCAGCCAAGATAGGAACTACGAGCAGTACTTC. It is translated as CASSQDRNYEQYF.

V is TRBV4-1 and J is TRBJ2-3; 8 nucleotides line up with TRBD2. Germline lookup yields CDR1 MGHRA and CDR2 YSYEKL. The CDR3 has 17 amino acids. Trimming cost V 0 bases and J 0 bases; bases outside gene matches: 5. This CDR3 reads CASSQESSGPSTDTQYF. The CDR3 coding sequence is TGCGCCAGCAGCCAAGAGTCTAGCGGGCCGAGCACAGATACGCAGTATTTT.

This clonotype was detected ten times or more. This chain links TRBV7-3 with TRBJ2-5; D gene unclear. There are 13 residues in the CDR3. Germline values: CDR1 SGHTA, CDR2 FQGTGA. V shed 2 bases and J shed 5 bases, with 9 bases lying between them. This chain's CDR3 is CASSLGSGETQYF. CDR3 DNA: TGTGCCAGCAGCTTAGGGTCTGGGGAGACCCAGTACTTC.

This clonotype was counted a few times. V and J are TRBV6-2 or TRBV6-3 and TRBJ2-5; the D gene is possibly TRBD2 (5 bases). This CDR3 contains 17 residues. CDR1 is MNHEY and CDR2 is SVGEGT in the germline V gene. V lost 5 bases and J lost 5, with 24 bases in between. In nucleotides, the CDR3 is TGTGCCAGCAGTCCCCACCGGGGTGGGAATGTTTTGGAGACCCAGTACTTC. Protein sequence: CASSPHRGGNVLETQYF.

This chain uses TRBV12-3 or TRBV12-4 with TRBJ2-3, with D maybe TRBD1 (6 bases). V lost 7 bases and J 2 bases, leaving 13 bases between the germline ends. The CDR3 is made up of 14 amino acids. The CDR3 region has the DNA TGTGCCAGCACCCACAGGGTTCTCACAGATACGCAGTATTTT. Translated, it gives CASTHRVLTDTQYF.

This clonotype was recorded many times. The J gene is TRBJ2-6, the V gene TRBV7-2; 11 bases agree with TRBD1. Germline V lookup: CDR1 SGHTA, CDR2 FQGNSA. Germline trimming cut 3 bases from V and 4 bases from J; bases unmatched to any gene: 11. The CDR3 has 19 amino acids. The CDR3 DNA follows: TGTGCCAGCAGCTTTTATAAAGGACAGGGGGCGTTGGGGGCCAACGTCCTGACTTTC. Translated: CASSFYKGQGALGANVLTF.

This clonotype has at least ten counts. The V call is TRBV7-2, the J call TRBJ2-5; TRBD2 might be the D (5 bases). Trimming shortened V by 6 bases and J by 0 bases, and 17 bases separated the two germline ends. Looked up from germline, CDR1 is SGHTA and CDR2 is FQGNSA. The CDR3 extends over 16 amino acids. DNA for the CDR3: TGTGCCAGCAGTCCCACTACCCCGGGGTACCAAGAGACCCAGTACTTC. It specifies CASSPTTPGYQETQYF.

This clonotype was observed a handful of times. This chain joins TRBV29-1 and TRBJ2-1; 8 bases match TRBD2. Germline values: CDR1 SQVTM, CDR2 ANQGSEA. The CDR3 spans 14 residues. The V gene end was trimmed by 4 bases and the J gene end by 5 bases; junction bases not matched to a gene: 7. The CDR3 sequence is CSVGRGGRDNEQFF. CDR3 DNA sequence: TGCAGCGTTGGACGGGGGGGGCGTGACAATGAGCAGTTCTTC.

The chain carries TRBV5-1 and TRBJ2-7, with 7 bases matching TRBD1. The V and J ends lost 4 bases and 2 bases, in that order; junction bases with no gene match: 9. The CDR3 has 15 residues. Germline CDR1 SGHRS, CDR2 YFSETQ. The CDR3, as DNA: TGCGCCAGCAGCGCCGGGACAGCTTCGGCCTACGAGCAGTACTTC. This codes for CASSAGTASAYEQYF.

This clonotype showed up many times. The V and J genes are TRBV7-8 and TRBJ2-5, with D perhaps TRBD1 (6 bases). The CDR3 has 17 residues. The germline V and J ends were trimmed by 6 bases and 1 base, with 21 bases remaining between them. Germline loops: CDR1 SGHVS, CDR2 FQNEAQ. CDR3 bases: TGTGCCAGCAGTTTAAAAGAGGGTACAGGGCTCCAAGAGACCCAGTACTTC. Its translation is CASSLKEGTGLQETQYF. Full variable domain (outside the CDR3, taken from reference TRBV7-8 and TRBJ2-5): GAGVSQSPRYKVAKRGQDVALRCDPISGHVSLFWYQQALGQGPEFLTYFQNEAQLDKSGLPSDRFFAERPEGSVSTLKIQRTQQEDSAVYLCASSLKEGTGLQETQYFGPGTRLLVL.

The sample holds many counts of this clonotype. The chain employs TRBV19 and TRBJ2-3, with a weak D call TRBD1 (6 bases). CDR3 length: 15 residues. V was shortened by 1 base and J by 6 bases, with 14 bases between the two germline ends. Germline V CDR1 and CDR2: LNHDA, SQIVND (reference sequence). CDR3 residues: CASSIGGPGGDTQYF. For the CDR3, the DNA is TGTGCCAGTAGTATAGGGGGGCCAGGAGGTGATACGCAGTATTTT.

This sequence joins TRBV6-6 and TRBJ1-1; TRBD1 matches 7 bases. V trimming: 6 bases; J trimming: 5 bases; junction bases outside the gene matches: 9. Germline V gene data show CDR1 as MNHNY and CDR2 as SVGAGI (reference sequence). This CDR3 region has 14 residues. The CDR3 nucleotides are TGTGCCAGCAGCCAAACATCAGGGGGGACTGAAGCTTTCTTT. This encodes CASSQTSGGTEAFF.

CDR3 DNA: TGCGCCAGCACCCAACTGCCGCATACAGGGGGGTGGGGCGAGCAGTACTTC. Translation gives CASTQLPHTGGWGEQYF. The rearrangement joins TRBV23-1 to TRBJ2-7, with 8 positions matching TRBD1. TRBV23-1 is assigned to the ORF class and has an uncertain function. This CDR3 spans 17 amino acids. The junction had 20 bases not matched to a gene; V was cut back by 7 bases and J by 6 bases.

This clonotype was detected a few times. V and J are TRBV18 and TRBJ1-5, with D hard to call. V was pared by 3 bases and J by 0 bases, with 6 bases between. Germline V gene data show CDR1 as KGHSH and CDR2 as LQKENI. CDR3 length: 14 residues. The chain's CDR3 is CASSPKGSNQPQHF. The CDR3 DNA sequence: TGTGCCAGCTCACCCAAGGGTAGCAATCAGCCCCAGCATTTT.

This clonotype was seen many times. The rearrangement links TRBV11-2 to TRBJ1-5; D remains unclear. The germline V gene has CDR1 SGHAT and CDR2 FQNNGV. CDR3 length: 13 amino acids. V lost 5 bases, J lost 2 bases, and 7 bases lay in between. The CDR3 sequence: CASSPDGNQPQHF. The CDR3 region has the DNA TGTGCCAGCAGCCCTGACGGCAATCAGCCCCAGCATTTT.

In this sample, this clonotype turned up many times. V and J are TRBV7-2 and TRBJ2-3, with 7 bases fitting TRBD2. Germline assignment: CDR1 SGHTA and CDR2 FQGNSA. With V trimmed by 4 bases and J by 4 bases, 8 bases remained unmatched. This CDR3 spans 15 amino acids. CDR3 residues: CASSSKGGRADTQYF. The CDR3 region has the DNA TGTGCCAGCAGCTCCAAGGGAGGGCGGGCAGATACGCAGTATTTT.

This clonotype was picked up many times. The rearrangement joins TRBV12-3 or TRBV12-4 to TRBJ1-5; TRBD1 is a possible D gene (6 bases). The CDR3 has 12 residues. V dropped 3 bases and J dropped 15 bases, with 15 bases sitting between them. CDR3 loop: CASSLGAEGRHF. The CDR3 DNA follows: TGTGCCAGCAGTTTGGGGGCAGAGGGTCGGCATTTT.

The chain couples TRBV28 to TRBJ2-1, with 9 bases matching TRBD2. V gave up 5 bases and J gave up 12 bases; unmatched junction bases: 5. From germline, CDR1 is MDHEN and CDR2 SYDVKM. This CDR3 comprises 12 residues. In nucleotides, the CDR3 is TGTGCCAGCAGTGCTAGCGGGACGTGGCAGTTCTTC. It yields the protein CASSASGTWQFF.

The chain links TRBV5-1 to TRBJ1-1; D is ambiguous. CDR3 size: 13 residues. Trimming took off 2 bases at V and 7 bases at J, with 12 bases between the two ends. CDR1 and CDR2 (germline): SGHRS, YFSETQ. CDR3 DNA sequence: TGCGCCAGCAGCTTCGATCGGGCAGGTGAAGCTTTCTTT. Its protein product is CASSFDRAGEAFF. The full variable domain, in which reference TRBV5-1 and TRBJ1-1 provide the parts outside the CDR3, is KAGVTQTPRYLIKTRGQQVTLSCSPISGHRSVSWYQQTPGQGLQFLFEYFSETQRNKGNFPGRFSGRQFSNSRSEMNVSTLELGDSALYLCASSFDRAGEAFFGQGTRLTVV.

This clonotype has ten or more counts. This sequence joins TRBV7-2 and TRBJ2-3; D perhaps matches TRBD1 (6 bases). Trimming stripped 5 bases from V and 6 bases from J, with 12 bases between. The CDR3 covers 13 residues. The V gene's germline CDR1 is SGHTA and CDR2 FQGNSA. The CDR3 DNA follows: TGTGCCAGCAGCGAACACCAGGGGGATACGCAGTATTTT. It translates to CASSEHQGDTQYF.

This clonotype has a handful of counts. The J gene is TRBJ2-3, the V gene TRBV2; 10 bases line up with TRBD2. This CDR3 contains 15 residues. Trimming cost V 3 bases and J 5 bases; bases outside gene matches: 5. CDR1 and CDR2 (germline): SNHLY, FYNNEI. The CDR3 nucleotides are TGTGCCAGCAGTGAGCTAGCGGGAGAGATAGATACGCAGTATTTT. Residues: CASSELAGEIDTQYF. Combining the CDR3 with reference TRBV2 and TRBJ2-3 gives the whole variable domain EPEVTQTPSHQVTQMGQEVILRCVPISNHLYFYWYRQILGQKVEFLVSFYNNEISEKSEIFDDQFSVERPDGSNFTLKIRSTKLEDSAMYFCASSELAGEIDTQYFGPGTRLTVL.

This clonotype was detected many times. The chain combines TRBV7-9 with TRBJ2-5, with D hard to call. With 2 bases removed from V and 4 bases from J, the gap between germline ends came to 8 bases. The CDR3 spans 13 residues. Per the germline V gene, CDR1 is SEHNR and CDR2 is FQNEAQ (reference sequence). The CDR3: CASSLYPIETQYF. The CDR3 coding sequence is TGTGCCAGCAGCTTATATCCCATAGAGACCCAGTACTTC.

This clonotype was observed many times. The chain carries TRBV25-1 and TRBJ2-3; D is possibly TRBD1 or TRBD2 (5 bases each). Germline V gene lookup returns CDR1 MGHDK and CDR2 SYGVNS. V lost 2 bases and J lost 3, with 15 bases in between. The CDR3 consists of 16 residues. The CDR3 is CASSERAGTGTDTQYF. The CDR3 coding sequence is TGTGCCAGCAGTGAACGGGCAGGGACGGGAACAGATACGCAGTATTTT.

The sample holds a few counts of this clonotype. V is TRBV5-6 and J is TRBJ2-3, with TRBD1 matching over 9 bases. The V gene's germline CDR1 is SGHDT and CDR2 YYEEEE. CDR3 length: 18 residues. The trim removed 3 bases at V and 0 bases at J, leaving 11 bases unmatched. The DNA for the CDR3 is TGTGCCAGCAGCTCCGTCCCGGGACAGGGTTTGAGCACAGATACGCAGTATTTT. Protein sequence: CASSSVPGQGLSTDTQYF.

This clonotype was found many times. Its ends do not fully match the called genes, so a read error is possible. The J gene is TRBJ2-7, the V gene TRBV7-2, with D maybe TRBD2 (7 bases). The V gene's germline CDR1 is SGHTA and CDR2 FQGNSA. The CDR3 contains 13 residues. The CDR3 loop is CASSPGGGGGRHF. DNA of the CDR3: TGTGCCAGCAGCCCGGGGGGAGGAGGGGGTCGACACTTC.

Many counts were recorded for this clonotype. V and J are TRBV7-3 and TRBJ2-3; no firm D call. Germline V gene data show CDR1 as SGHTA and CDR2 as FQGTGA. V lost 1 base to trimming and J lost 4 bases, with 6 bases between them. This CDR3 contains 13 residues. CDR3 sequence (DNA): TGTGCCAGCAGCTTAAGTAGGGCAGATACGCAGTATTTT. Translated, it gives CASSLSRADTQYF.

The chain joins TRBV20-1 to TRBJ1-4; D is ambiguous. The CDR3 is 13 residues long. CDR1 is DFQATT, CDR2 SNEGSKA, per germline (reference sequence). Trimming left V 6 bases short and J 4 bases short, with 12 bases between. The CDR3 region has the DNA TGCAGTGCCCTCAGAAGTCGTAATGAAAAACTGTTTTTT. Encoded protein: CSALRSRNEKLFF.

The chain recombines TRBV25-1 with TRBJ1-1, with a possible D match to TRBD1 (5 bases). V lost 2 bases, J lost 1 base, and 11 bases lay in between. CDR3 length: 15 amino acids. CDR1 and CDR2 (germline): MGHDK, SYGVNS. Written as DNA, the CDR3 is TGTGCCAGCAGTGAAACTCTCCAGGGGAACACTGAAGCTTTCTTT. Translation: CASSETLQGNTEAFF.